This TCR beta chain was captured in a study of blood T cells in healthy people across ages. This CDR3 has 12 amino acids. J gave up 7 bases and V 8 bases, and 5 bases lay outside the gene matches. This clonotype occurred a few times. Primers used in a second PCR of about 7 to 12 cycles were a sample-barcoded 5' primer and a J-beta primer mix. TCRdb reanalysed the 5' RACE reads using MiXCR and keeps one entry per CDR3 protein. This table holds around 990,000 distinct CDR3 sequences, around 27% found once. These data are also associated with another study on T cells of mothers and their children. That paper notes: Researchers report slightly higher, though non-significant, overlap in related mother-child pairs than in unrelated pairs.

Sequenced material: blood. This receptor was taken from a girl aged 2 to 9 in good health. The V call is TRBV12-3 or TRBV12-4, the J call TRBJ2-1, with 7 positions matching TRBD2. CDR3 protein: CASAGRGNEQFF. The CDR3 nucleotides are TGTGCCAGCGCAGGGCGGGGGAATGAGCAGTTCTTC.